A single sample is the source of the 23 T cell receptor beta chains below, sequenced in a study of CD8+ T cells in alopecia areata (dated by TCRdb to the late 2010s). The library was generated by the immunoSEQ multiplex PCR assay. For TCR sequencing, RNA was extracted from every sample and reverse transcribed into cDNA to serve as template. Drawn from immuneACCESS, this table holds only the in-frame rearrangements with V and J called that TCRdb kept. Clones are partly lost; checked studies trace under half to an unresolved V gene and leave the rest unexplained. Here the sample has fewer than 250,000 clones; around three fifths occur a single time. The top ten clones comprise about 4% of the sample. This sample's time point label indicates: less than five weeks on oral tofacitinib. The intended sense of this specimen's treatment or condition label: oral pan-JAK inhibitor, 5-10 mg twice daily. Specimen: CD4+ T cells sorted from blood, collected at week 4, from a patient treated with tofacitinib. These receptor sequences come from a human donor with alopecia areata.

This chain connects TRBV29-1 to TRBJ2-1; the D is unclear. This CDR3 is built from 10 residues. Trimming removed 7 bases at V and 10 bases at J, with 11 bases between. CDR1 and CDR2 (germline): SQVTM, ANQGSEA. The DNA for the CDR3 is TGCAGCGCTATAATGGGGGAGCAGTTCTTC. Amino acids: CSAIMGEQFF.

The chain has TRBV5-4 and TRBJ1-1; D remains unclear. CDR3 length: 13 residues. Germline CDR1 is SGHNT and CDR2 is YYREEE (reference sequence). Trimming removed 9 bases at V and 0 bases at J, with 12 bases between. CDR3 DNA sequence: TGTGCCATCCGATCCGACCTGAACACTGAAGCTTTCTTT. Its protein is CAIRSDLNTEAFF. The full variable domain, in which reference TRBV5-4 and TRBJ1-1 provide the parts outside the CDR3, is ETGVTQSPTHLIKTRGQQVTLRCSSQSGHNTVSWYQQALGQGPQFIFQYYREEENGRGNFPPRFSGLQFPNYSSELNVNALELDDSALYLCAIRSDLNTEAFFGQGTRLTVV.

With respect to this clone: One end of the junction fails to match germline, which may point to a read error. This chain connects TRBV7-2 to TRBJ1-1, with 8 nucleotides matching TRBD1. Per germline, CDR1 SGHTA and CDR2 FQGNSA. The CDR3 totals 16 residues. CDR3 amino acids: CASSLRQGPMNTEAFF. The DNA of the CDR3 is TGCGCCAGCAGCCTAAGACAGGGGCCAATGAACACTGAAGCTTTCTTT.

This chain connects TRBV2 to TRBJ1-6; D not certain. With 5 bases removed from V and 9 bases from J, the gap between germline ends came to 14 bases. The CDR3 extends over 14 amino acids. Germline loops: CDR1 SNHLY, CDR2 FYNNEI. In DNA form, the CDR3 reads TGTGCCAGCAGTACGAGACTTACAAGTTCACCCCTCCACTTT. This sequence encodes CASSTRLTSSPLHF.

This clone was seen only a few times. The genes are TRBV6-5 and TRBJ2-1; 10 bases line up with TRBD2. The CDR3 runs to 15 residues. V was pared by 6 bases and J by 7 bases, with 9 bases of the junction left unmatched. CDR1 is MNHEY and CDR2 is SVGAGI in the germline V gene. In DNA form, the CDR3 reads TGTGCCAGCAGAGACACAGCGGGGGGGTGGAATGAGCAGTTCTTC. This translates into CASRDTAGGWNEQFF.

The rearrangement joins TRBV4-3 to TRBJ2-7; D is possibly TRBD1 (5 bases). The CDR3 loop spans 15 amino acids. The germline V and J ends were trimmed by 0 bases and 4 bases, with 13 bases remaining between them. Germline CDR1 LGHNA, CDR2 YSLEER. The CDR3 nucleotides read TGCGCCAGCAGCCAAGAAGCAGGGCTGCAATACGAGCAGTACTTC. Its translation is CASSQEAGLQYEQYF.

CDR3 nucleotides: TGTGCCAGCAGCCCGTTCATCAGCGACAGAAATGGCTACACCTTC. It encodes CASSPFISDRNGYTF. The chain has TRBV7-2 and TRBJ1-2; a possible D gene is TRBD1 (5 bases). The germline gives CDR1 SGHTA, CDR2 FQGNSA. The V end lost 5 bases, the J end lost 6 bases, and 19 bases lay between the germline ends. The CDR3 loop spans 15 amino acids.

The chain has TRBV5-1 and TRBJ1-4, with D tentatively TRBD1 (5 bases). This CDR3 has 15 residues. With 4 bases removed from V and 10 bases from J, the gap between germline ends came to 20 bases. From germline, CDR1 is SGHRS and CDR2 YFSETQ. CDR3 in amino acids: CASSPVSSGLGKLFF. CDR3 nucleotide sequence: TGCGCCAGCAGCCCCGTTTCGTCGGGGCTTGGAAAACTGTTTTTT. The full variable domain, rest sourced from reference TRBV5-1 and TRBJ1-4, is KAGVTQTPRYLIKTRGQQVTLSCSPISGHRSVSWYQQTPGQGLQFLFEYFSETQRNKGNFPGRFSGRQFSNSRSEMNVSTLELGDSALYLCASSPVSSGLGKLFFGSGTQLSVL.

This clone was seen only a few times. This rearrangement joins TRBV29-1 to TRBJ2-3; TRBD2 might be the D (5 bases). Trimming removed 3 bases from V and 4 bases from J, with 8 bases in between. The germline V gene encodes CDR1 SQVTM and CDR2 ANQGSEA. The CDR3 spans 12 residues. The CDR3 region has the DNA TGCAGCGTTGAGGTACTAGCAGATACGCAGTATTTT. Amino acid sequence: CSVEVLADTQYF.

The chain uses TRBV7-2 and TRBJ2-4; D is possibly TRBD2 (6 bases). The germline V and J ends were trimmed by 7 bases and 5 bases, with 18 bases remaining between them. The CDR3 has 15 residues. Germline V lookup: CDR1 SGHTA, CDR2 FQGNSA. As DNA, the CDR3 is TGTGCCAGCACGGGAGAGAGCAGGTTCCAAAACATTCAGTACTTC. Translation gives CASTGESRFQNIQYF.

This sequence joins TRBV27 and TRBJ1-1; TRBD1 matches at 7 bases. CDR3 length: 12 residues. CDR1 and CDR2 (germline): MNHEY, SMNVEV (reference sequence). The V gene end was trimmed by 8 bases and the J gene end by 3 bases; junction bases not matched to a gene: 3. This chain's CDR3 is CASAGQYTEAFF. CDR3 in DNA: TGTGCCAGCGCGGGACAGTACACTGAAGCTTTCTTT.

The rearrangement joins TRBV9 to TRBJ1-2; D call uncertain. Germline V lookup: CDR1 SGDLS, CDR2 YYNGEE. V lost 0 bases to trimming and J lost 8 bases, with 11 bases between them. The CDR3 totals 13 residues. CDR3 coding DNA: TGTGCCAGCAGCGTAGATGCGGGTTGGGGCTACACCTTC. It yields the protein CASSVDAGWGYTF.

The rearrangement joins TRBV5-4 to TRBJ2-3, with 7 positions matching TRBD2. The CDR3 covers 16 residues. V lost 4 bases to trimming and J lost 2 bases; unmatched junction nucleotides: 10. CDR1 SGHNT and CDR2 YYREEE come from the germline V gene (reference sequence). In DNA form, the CDR3 reads TGTGCCAGCAGCCGAGGGCGAGCGGGGCTCACAGATACGCAGTATTTT. Translated, it gives CASSRGRAGLTDTQYF.

The CDR3 sequence: CASSLLGTKEETQYF. CDR3 DNA sequence: TGCGCCAGCAGCTTGTTGGGGACCAAGGAGGAGACCCAGTACTTC. The chain employs TRBV5-1 and TRBJ2-5; the D call may be TRBD1 or TRBD2 (5 bases each). V gave up 1 base and J gave up 5 bases, with 15 bases separating them. Germline V gene data show CDR1 as SGHRS and CDR2 as YFSETQ. CDR3 size: 15 residues.

The V call is TRBV4-2, the J call TRBJ2-2; D gene uncertain. This CDR3 is built from 12 residues. V lost 5 bases, J lost 3 bases, and 4 bases lay in between. Germline assignment: CDR1 LGHNA and CDR2 YNFKEQ. CDR3 bases: TGTGCCAGCAGCGGGGACACCGGGGAGCTGTTTTTT. Protein: CASSGDTGELFF.

The V call is TRBV18, the J call TRBJ2-7; TRBD1 is a possible D gene (5 bases). Germline CDR1 and CDR2: KGHSH and LQKENI. V dropped 0 bases and J dropped 5 bases, with 11 bases sitting between them. The CDR3 loop spans 14 amino acids. CDR3 protein: CASSPPSGINEQYF. The CDR3 nucleotides are TGTGCCAGCTCACCACCATCAGGGATCAACGAGCAGTACTTC.

Turning to this clone: Other nucleotide sequences from this sample produce the same CDR3. The V call is TRBV5-6, the J call TRBJ1-2; D ambiguous. The CDR3 is 13 residues long. Trimming took 1 base from V and 4 from J, leaving 8 bases between them. The germline V gene has CDR1 SGHDT and CDR2 YYEEEE. CDR3 DNA: TGTGCCAGCAGCTTGAAGGGATCCTATGGCTACACCTTC. Its protein product is CASSLKGSYGYTF.

The chain employs TRBV10-3 and TRBJ1-5, with unresolved D. From germline, CDR1 is ENHRY and CDR2 SYGVKD. This CDR3 has 12 amino acids. Deletions cut 3 bases from V and 4 bases from J, with 4 bases between. The CDR3, as DNA: TGTGCCATCAGTGACTTTAATCAGCCCCAGCATTTT. This translates into CAISDFNQPQHF.

This clone came up a few times. Other nucleotide sequences from this sample produce the same CDR3. The chain links TRBV2 to TRBJ2-1, with unresolved D. CDR3 length: 11 residues. Germline CDR1 is SNHLY and CDR2 is FYNNEI. Trimming cost V 6 bases and J 4 bases, with 4 bases left between them. The CDR3 DNA reads TGTGCCAGCAGCGAGTACAATGAGCAGTTCTTC. It encodes CASSEYNEQFF.

This chain connects TRBV15 to TRBJ1-2; D remains unclear. V lost 0 bases and J lost 0, with 8 bases in between. CDR1 and CDR2 (germline): LNHNV, YYDKDF (reference sequence). This CDR3 comprises 15 residues. The CDR3 reads CATSRERVTNYGYTF. The CDR3 DNA reads TGTGCCACCAGCAGAGAGAGGGTGACTAACTATGGCTACACCTTC. Using reference TRBV15 and TRBJ1-2 for the parts outside the CDR3, the full variable domain is DAMVIQNPRYQVTQFGKPVTLSCSQTLNHNVMYWYQQKSSQAPKLLFHYYDKDFNNEADTPDNFQSRRPNTSFCFLDIRSPGLGDTAMYLCATSRERVTNYGYTFGSGTRLTVV.

V gene TRBV29-1 combines with J gene TRBJ1-1; D gene uncertain. V was shortened by 4 bases and J by 0 bases, with 9 bases between the two germline ends. The CDR3 spans 13 residues. Germline V gene lookup returns CDR1 SQVTM and CDR2 ANQGSEA. CDR3 residues: CSVASWLNTEAFF. The CDR3 DNA follows: TGCAGCGTTGCATCATGGTTGAACACTGAAGCTTTCTTT.

In DNA, the CDR3 is TGTGCCAGCAGCCCGACAAGAACCTACAATGAGCAGTTCTTC. It yields the protein CASSPTRTYNEQFF. The rearrangement joins TRBV7-8 to TRBJ2-1; D gene ambiguous. CDR1 SGHVS and CDR2 FQNEAQ come from the germline V gene. V was trimmed by 5 bases and J by 2 bases, leaving 10 bases between them. The CDR3 loop spans 14 amino acids.

The sample holds one count of this clone. The chain uses TRBV10-3 and TRBJ2-3; 9 bases are a match to TRBD1. The length of the CDR3 is 14 residues. Germline trimming cut 7 bases from V and 1 base from J; bases unmatched to any gene: 3. Germline V lookup: CDR1 ENHRY, CDR2 SYGVKD. CDR3 bases: TGTGCCATCAACCACAGGGGGCGCACAGATACGCAGTATTTT. Residues: CAINHRGRTDTQYF.